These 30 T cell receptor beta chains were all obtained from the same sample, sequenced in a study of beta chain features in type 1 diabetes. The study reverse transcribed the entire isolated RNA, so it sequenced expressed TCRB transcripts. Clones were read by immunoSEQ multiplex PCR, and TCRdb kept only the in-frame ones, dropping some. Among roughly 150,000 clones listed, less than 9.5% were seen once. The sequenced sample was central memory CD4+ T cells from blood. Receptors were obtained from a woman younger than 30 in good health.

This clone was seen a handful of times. The CDR3 region has the DNA TGCGCCAGCAGCTGGGACAAGAACACTGAAGCTTTCTTT. Its translation is CASSWDKNTEAFF. The V gene is TRBV5-1, the J gene TRBJ1-1; a possible D gene is TRBD1 (6 bases). The CDR3 extends over 13 amino acids. V was shortened by 3 bases and J by 1 base, with 7 bases between the two germline ends. CDR1 is SGHRS, CDR2 YFSETQ, per germline.

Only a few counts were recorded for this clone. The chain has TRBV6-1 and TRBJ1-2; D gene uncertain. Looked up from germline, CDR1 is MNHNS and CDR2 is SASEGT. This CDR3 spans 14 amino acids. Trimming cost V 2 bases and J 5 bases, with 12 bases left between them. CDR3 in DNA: TGTGCCAGCAGTGAACCCCCAGGAGGGTATGGCTACACCTTC. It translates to CASSEPPGGYGYTF.

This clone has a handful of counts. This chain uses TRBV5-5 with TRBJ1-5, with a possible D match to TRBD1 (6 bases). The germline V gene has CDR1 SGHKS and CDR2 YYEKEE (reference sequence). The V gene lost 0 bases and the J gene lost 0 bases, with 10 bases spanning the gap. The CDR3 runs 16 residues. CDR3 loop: CASSLDGQFSNQPQHF. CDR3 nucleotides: TGTGCCAGCAGCTTGGATGGACAGTTTAGCAATCAGCCCCAGCATTTT.

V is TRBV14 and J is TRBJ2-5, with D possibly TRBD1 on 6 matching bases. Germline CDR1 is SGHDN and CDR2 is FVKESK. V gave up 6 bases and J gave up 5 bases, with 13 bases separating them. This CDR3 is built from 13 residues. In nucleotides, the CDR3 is TGTGCCAGCAGACAGGGTGGTTTGGAGACCCAGTACTTC. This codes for CASRQGGLETQYF.

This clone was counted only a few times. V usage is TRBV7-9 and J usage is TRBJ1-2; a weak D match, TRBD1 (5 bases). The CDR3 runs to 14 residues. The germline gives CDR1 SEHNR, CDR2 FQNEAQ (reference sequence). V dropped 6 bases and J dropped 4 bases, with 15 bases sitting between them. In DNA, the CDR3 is TGTGCCAGCAGTTTGCTGCAGGGAGGCTATGGCTACACCTTC. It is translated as CASSLLQGGYGYTF. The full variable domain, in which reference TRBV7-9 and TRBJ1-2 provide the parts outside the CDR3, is DTGVSQNPRHKITKRGQNVTFRCDPISEHNRLYWYRQTLGQGPEFLTYFQNEAQLEKSRLLSDRFSAERPKGSFSTLEIQRTEQGDSAMYLCASSLLQGGYGYTFGSGTRLTVV.

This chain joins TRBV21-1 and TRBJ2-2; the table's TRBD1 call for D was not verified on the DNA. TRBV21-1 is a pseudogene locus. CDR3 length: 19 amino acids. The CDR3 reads CASSDKPGQGAANTGELFF. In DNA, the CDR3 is TGTGCCAGCAGCGATAAACCGGGACAGGGGGCAGCGAACACCGGGGAGCTGTTTTTT.

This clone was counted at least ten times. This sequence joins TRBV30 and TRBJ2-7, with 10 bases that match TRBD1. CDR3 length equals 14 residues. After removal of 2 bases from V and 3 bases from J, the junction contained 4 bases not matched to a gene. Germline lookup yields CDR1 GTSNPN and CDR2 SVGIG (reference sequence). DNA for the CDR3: TGTGCCTGGAGTAAAGGGACAGGGGACTACGAGCAGTACTTC. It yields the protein CAWSKGTGDYEQYF.

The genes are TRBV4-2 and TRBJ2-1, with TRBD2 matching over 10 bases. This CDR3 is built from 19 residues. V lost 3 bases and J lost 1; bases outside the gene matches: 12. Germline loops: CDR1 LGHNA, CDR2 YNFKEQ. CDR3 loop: CASSQREASGGLSYNEQFF. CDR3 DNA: TGTGCCAGCAGCCAGCGAGAGGCTAGCGGGGGCCTATCCTACAATGAGCAGTTCTTC.

The CDR3 is CASSVSGNTYEQYF. The CDR3 DNA reads as TGTGCCAGCAGTGTAAGCGGAAATACCTACGAGCAGTACTTC. This chain links TRBV27 with TRBJ2-7; a possible D gene is TRBD2 (5 bases). The V gene's germline CDR1 is MNHEY and CDR2 SMNVEV (reference sequence). Trimming pared 5 bases from V and 2 bases from J, leaving 13 bases between. CDR3 length: 14 residues.

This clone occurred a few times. In DNA form, the CDR3 reads TGTGCCTGGACGCCAGACTACGAGGAGCAGTACTTC. Translated: CAWTPDYEEQYF. The chain couples TRBV30 to TRBJ2-7, with D maybe TRBD2 (5 bases). Germline values: CDR1 GTSNPN, CDR2 SVGIG (reference sequence). V was trimmed by 4 bases and J by 7 bases, leaving 14 bases between them. The CDR3 covers 12 residues.

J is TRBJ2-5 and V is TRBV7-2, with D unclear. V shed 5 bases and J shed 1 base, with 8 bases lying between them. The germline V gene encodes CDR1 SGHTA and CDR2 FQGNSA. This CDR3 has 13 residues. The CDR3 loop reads CASSQEVQETQYF. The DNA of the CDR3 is TGTGCCAGCAGCCAAGAGGTCCAAGAGACCCAGTACTTC.

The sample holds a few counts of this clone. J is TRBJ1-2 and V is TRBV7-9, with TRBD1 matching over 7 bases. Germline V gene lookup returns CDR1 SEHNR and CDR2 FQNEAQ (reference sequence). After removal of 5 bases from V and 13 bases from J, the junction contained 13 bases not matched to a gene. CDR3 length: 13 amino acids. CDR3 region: CASSLTGPSKRTF. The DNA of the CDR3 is TGTGCCAGCAGCCTGACAGGGCCCTCCAAGCGCACCTTC.

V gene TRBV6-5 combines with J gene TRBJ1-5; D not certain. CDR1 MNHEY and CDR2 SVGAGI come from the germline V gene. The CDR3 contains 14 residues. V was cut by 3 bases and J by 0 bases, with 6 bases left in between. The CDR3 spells CASSYSGSNQPQHF. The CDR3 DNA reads TGTGCCAGCAGTTATTCCGGTAGCAATCAGCCCCAGCATTTT.

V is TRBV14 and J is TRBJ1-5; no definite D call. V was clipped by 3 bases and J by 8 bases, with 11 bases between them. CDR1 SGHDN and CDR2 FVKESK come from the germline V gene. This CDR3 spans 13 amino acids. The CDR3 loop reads CASSQDWQEPQHF. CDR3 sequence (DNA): TGTGCCAGCAGCCAGGATTGGCAGGAGCCCCAGCATTTT. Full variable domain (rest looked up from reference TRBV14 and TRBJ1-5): EAGVTQFPSHSVIEKGQTVTLRCDPISGHDNLYWYRRVMGKEIKFLLHFVKESKQDESGMPNNRFLAERTGGTYSTLKVQPAELEDSGVYFCASSQDWQEPQHFGDGTRLSIL.

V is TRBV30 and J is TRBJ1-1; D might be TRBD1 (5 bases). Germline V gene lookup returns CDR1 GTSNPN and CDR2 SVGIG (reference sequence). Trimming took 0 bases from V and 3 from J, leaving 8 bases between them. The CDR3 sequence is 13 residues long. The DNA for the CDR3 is TGTGCCTGGAGTGTACGGGGGGACACTGAAGCTTTCTTT. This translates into CAWSVRGDTEAFF.

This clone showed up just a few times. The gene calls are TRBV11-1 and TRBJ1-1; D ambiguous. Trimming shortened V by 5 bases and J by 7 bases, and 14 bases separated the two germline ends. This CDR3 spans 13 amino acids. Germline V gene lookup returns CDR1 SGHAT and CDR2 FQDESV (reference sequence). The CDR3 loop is CASSPHVEGEAFF. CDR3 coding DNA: TGTGCCAGCAGCCCTCATGTCGAGGGTGAAGCTTTCTTT.

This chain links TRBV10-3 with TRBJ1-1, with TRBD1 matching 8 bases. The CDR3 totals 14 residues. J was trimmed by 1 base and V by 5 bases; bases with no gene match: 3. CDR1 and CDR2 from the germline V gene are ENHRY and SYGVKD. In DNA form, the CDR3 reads TGTGCCATCAGTTGGACAGGGAGGAACACTGAAGCTTTCTTT. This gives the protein CAISWTGRNTEAFF.

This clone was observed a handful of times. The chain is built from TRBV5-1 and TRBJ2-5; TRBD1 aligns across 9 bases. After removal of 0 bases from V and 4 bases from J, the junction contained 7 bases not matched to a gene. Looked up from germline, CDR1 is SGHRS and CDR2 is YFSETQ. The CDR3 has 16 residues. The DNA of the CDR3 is TGCGCCAGCAGCTTGGGCGGGACAGGGACTGGAGAGACCCAGTACTTC. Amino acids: CASSLGGTGTGETQYF.

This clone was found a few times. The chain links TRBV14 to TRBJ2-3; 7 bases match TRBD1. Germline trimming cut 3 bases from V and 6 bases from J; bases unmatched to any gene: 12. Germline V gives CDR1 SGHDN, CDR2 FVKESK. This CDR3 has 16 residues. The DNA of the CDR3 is TGTGCCAGCAGCCATTTAAGGGACAGTCAGGCGGATACGCAGTATTTT. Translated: CASSHLRDSQADTQYF.

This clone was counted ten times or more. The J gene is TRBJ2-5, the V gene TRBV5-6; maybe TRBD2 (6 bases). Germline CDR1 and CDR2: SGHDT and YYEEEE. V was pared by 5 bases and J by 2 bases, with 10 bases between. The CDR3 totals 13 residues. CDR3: CASRPDYQETQYF. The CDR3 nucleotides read TGTGCCAGCAGACCGGACTATCAAGAGACCCAGTACTTC. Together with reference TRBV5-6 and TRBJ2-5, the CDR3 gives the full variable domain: DAGVTQSPTHLIKTRGQQVTLRCSPKSGHDTVSWYQQALGQGPQFIFQYYEEEERQRGNFPDRFSGHQFPNYSSELNVNALLLGDSALYLCASRPDYQETQYFGPGTRLLVL.

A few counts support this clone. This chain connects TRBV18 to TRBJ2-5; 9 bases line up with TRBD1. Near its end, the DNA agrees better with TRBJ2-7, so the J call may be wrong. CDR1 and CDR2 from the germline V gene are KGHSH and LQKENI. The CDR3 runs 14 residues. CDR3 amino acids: CASSPGTGSYEQYF. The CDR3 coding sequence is TGTGCCAGCTCACCAGGGACAGGGTCCTACGAGCAGTACTTC.

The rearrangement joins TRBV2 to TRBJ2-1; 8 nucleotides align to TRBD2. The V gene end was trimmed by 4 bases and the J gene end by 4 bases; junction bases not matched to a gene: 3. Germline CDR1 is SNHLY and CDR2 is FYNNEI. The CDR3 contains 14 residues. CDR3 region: CASSVAGRYNEQFF. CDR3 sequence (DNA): TGTGCCAGCAGTGTAGCGGGGAGGTACAATGAGCAGTTCTTC.

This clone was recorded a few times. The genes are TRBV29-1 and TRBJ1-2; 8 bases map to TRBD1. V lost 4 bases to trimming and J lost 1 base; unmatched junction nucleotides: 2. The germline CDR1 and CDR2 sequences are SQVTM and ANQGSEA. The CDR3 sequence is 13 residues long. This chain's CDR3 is CSVVTGVNYGYTF. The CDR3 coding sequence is TGCAGCGTTGTGACAGGGGTTAACTATGGCTACACCTTC.

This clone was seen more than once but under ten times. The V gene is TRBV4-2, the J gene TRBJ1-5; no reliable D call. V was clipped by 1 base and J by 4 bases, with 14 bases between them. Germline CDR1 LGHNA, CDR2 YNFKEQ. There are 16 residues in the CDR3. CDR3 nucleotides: TGTGCCAGCAGCCAAGCCTTCCAGATGATGAATCAGCCCCAGCATTTT. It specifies CASSQAFQMMNQPQHF.

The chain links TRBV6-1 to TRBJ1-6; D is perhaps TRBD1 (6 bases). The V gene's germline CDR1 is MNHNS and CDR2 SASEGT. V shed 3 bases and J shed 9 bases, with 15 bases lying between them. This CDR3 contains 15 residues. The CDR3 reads CASSDTGSGGSPLHF. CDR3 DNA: TGTGCCAGCAGTGACACAGGGTCTGGCGGTTCACCCCTCCACTTT.

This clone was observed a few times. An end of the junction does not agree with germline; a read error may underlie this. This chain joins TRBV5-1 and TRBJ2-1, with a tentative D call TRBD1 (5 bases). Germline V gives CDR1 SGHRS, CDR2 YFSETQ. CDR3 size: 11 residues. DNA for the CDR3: TGCGCCAGCTCGCTAGGGCGGACATGGGTCTTC. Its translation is CASSLGRTWVF.

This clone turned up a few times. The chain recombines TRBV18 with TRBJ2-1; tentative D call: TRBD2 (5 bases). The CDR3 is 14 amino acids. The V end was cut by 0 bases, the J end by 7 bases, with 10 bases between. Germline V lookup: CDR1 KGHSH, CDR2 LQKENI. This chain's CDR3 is CASSPPGSRNEQFF. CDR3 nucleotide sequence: TGTGCCAGCTCACCACCGGGGAGTAGGAATGAGCAGTTCTTC.

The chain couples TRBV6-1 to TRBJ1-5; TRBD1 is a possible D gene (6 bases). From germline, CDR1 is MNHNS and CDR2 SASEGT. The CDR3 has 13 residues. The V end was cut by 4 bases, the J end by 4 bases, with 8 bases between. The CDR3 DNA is TGTGCCAGCAGTGGACAGGTGAATCAGCCCCAGCATTTT. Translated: CASSGQVNQPQHF.

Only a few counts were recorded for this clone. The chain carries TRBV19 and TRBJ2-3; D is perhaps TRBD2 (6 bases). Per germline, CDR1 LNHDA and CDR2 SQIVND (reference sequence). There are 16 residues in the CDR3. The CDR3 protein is CATTPRVAAGADTQYF. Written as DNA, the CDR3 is TGTGCTACTACCCCGCGGGTAGCGGCGGGCGCAGATACGCAGTATTTT.

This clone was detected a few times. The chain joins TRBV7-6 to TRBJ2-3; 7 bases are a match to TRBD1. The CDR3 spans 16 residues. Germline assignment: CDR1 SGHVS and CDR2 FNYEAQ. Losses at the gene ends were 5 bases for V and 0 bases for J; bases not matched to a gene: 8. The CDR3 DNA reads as TGTGCCAGCAGCCAAACTACAGGGGCCAGCACAGATACGCAGTATTTT. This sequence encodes CASSQTTGASTDTQYF.